Listed here are 10 T cell receptor beta chains from one sample, sequenced in a study of blood T cell repertoires in COVID-19. Measured with immunoSEQ multiplex PCR; TCRdb has only the in-frame clones, and not every one. Of some 310,000 clones listed, 80% to 90% were seen once; the top ten hold 1%. Sequencing used peripheral blood. These receptors all stem from a man aged 50 to 60 with active or convalescent COVID-19.

The chain employs TRBV6-6 and TRBJ2-2, with 13 bases that match TRBD2. J was trimmed by 6 bases and V by 6 bases; bases with no gene match: 7. CDR3 length: 16 residues. Germline V CDR1 and CDR2: MNHNY, SVGAGI (reference sequence). CDR3 coding DNA: TGTGCCAGCAGAAAGCCTGGACTAGCGGGGGCCGGGGAGCTGTTTTTT. Amino acid sequence: CASRKPGLAGAGELFF.

The chain employs TRBV28 and TRBJ2-2; a weak D match, TRBD1 (5 bases). Germline CDR1 is MDHEN and CDR2 is SYDVKM. The CDR3 covers 12 residues. Between the trimmed V and J ends, which lost 7 bases and 4 bases, there was a span of 7 bases. CDR3 coding DNA: TGTGCCAGCAAAGGGGCCACCGGGGAGCTGTTTTTT. It is translated as CASKGATGELFF.

The chain recombines TRBV18 with TRBJ1-3, with D hard to call. Germline values: CDR1 KGHSH, CDR2 LQKENI. The CDR3 totals 14 residues. Trimming stripped 3 bases from V and 0 bases from J, with 6 bases between. CDR3 bases: TGTGCCAGCTCACCCGGGGTCTCTGGAAACACCATATATTTT. Its protein product is CASSPGVSGNTIYF.

A remark on this clone: Germline and junction disagree at one end, which may indicate a read error. The rearrangement links TRBV9 to TRBJ1-1; D remains ambiguous. CDR1 is SGDLS, CDR2 YYNGEE, per germline. The CDR3 totals 15 residues. The CDR3 loop is CASRVDLQANTEAFF. CDR3 DNA sequence: TGTGCCAGCAGAGTAGACCTTCAGGCGAACACTGAAGCTTTCTTT.

The chain recombines TRBV7-6 with TRBJ1-6; TRBD1 aligns across 9 bases. V gave up 5 bases and J gave up 8 bases; unmatched junction bases: 10. The CDR3 runs 16 residues. Germline loops: CDR1 SGHVS, CDR2 FNYEAQ. CDR3 bases: TGTGCCAGCAGCCGAAGAGGACAGGGGAGGGATTCACCCCTCCACTTT. It yields the protein CASSRRGQGRDSPLHF. Together with reference TRBV7-6 and TRBJ1-6, the CDR3 gives the full variable domain: GAGVSQSPRYKVTKRGQDVALRCDPISGHVSLYWYRQALGQGPEFLTYFNYEAQQDKSGLPNDRFSAERPEGSISTLTIQRTEQRDSAMYRCASSRRGQGRDSPLHFGNGTRLTVT.

The chain combines TRBV7-2 with TRBJ1-6; perhaps TRBD1 as D (6 bases). Germline V gene lookup returns CDR1 SGHTA and CDR2 FQGNSA. V dropped 5 bases and J dropped 7 bases, with 12 bases sitting between them. The CDR3 has 14 residues. CDR3 DNA sequence: TGTGCCAGCAGCGTAGGACAGCCGAATTCACCCCTCCACTTT. It is translated as CASSVGQPNSPLHF.

The gene calls are TRBV29-1 and TRBJ1-2; D ambiguous. This CDR3 is built from 10 residues. V lost 6 bases and J 6 bases, leaving 8 bases between the germline ends. Germline lookup yields CDR1 SQVTM and CDR2 ANQGSEA. CDR3 DNA: TGCAGCGTCCCGGGGAATGGCTACACCTTC. Amino acid sequence: CSVPGNGYTF.

The chain couples TRBV5-8 to TRBJ1-1; 9 nucleotides match TRBD1. The CDR3 spans 15 residues. Trimming cost V 4 bases and J 1 base; bases outside gene matches: 5. Germline V gene sequence: CDR1 SGHTS, CDR2 YDEGEE. The CDR3 loop reads CASSRTGQGNTEAFF. In nucleotides, the CDR3 is TGTGCCAGCAGCCGAACGGGACAGGGGAACACTGAAGCTTTCTTT.

J is TRBJ1-1 and V is TRBV7-8; TRBD1 matches at 8 bases. The CDR3 totals 13 residues. Trimming removed 5 bases from V and 6 bases from J; junction bases left unmatched: 5. Germline CDR1 reads SGHVS; CDR2 reads FQNEAQ. CDR3 nucleotide sequence: TGTGCCAGCAGCGGGCAACAGGGGGCTGAAGCTTTCTTT. Translated: CASSGQQGAEAFF.

In this sample, this clone turned up once. V and J are TRBV2 and TRBJ2-1; 7 nucleotides match TRBD1. The CDR3 runs to 13 residues. CDR1 is SNHLY and CDR2 is FYNNEI in the germline V gene. V was pared by 4 bases and J by 6 bases, with 3 bases of the junction left unmatched. As DNA, the CDR3 is TGTGCCAGCAGTGGGGACAGTGGCAATGAGCAGTTCTTC. Its translation: CASSGDSGNEQFF.